This TCR beta chain was identified during a study of early T cells in non-severe SARS-CoV-2 infection (dated by TCRdb to 2020 to 2023). A note on the overall study: Bulk RNA from unsorted whole blood was used for TCR sequencing, so alpha and beta chains could not be paired.

The study was a case-control design nested within a healthcare worker cohort in London, UK, with weekly nasopharyngeal swab PCR tests and blood sampling. Healthcare workers were recruited between 23 and 31 March 2020, during the week of the UK lockdown, and were followed weekly for up to about 16 weeks. This clonotype was picked up many times. No cognate antigen has been identified for it. Nothing much larger sits one base from this clone, and base qualities are not available. The germline V gene provides CDR1 SGDLS and CDR2 YYNGEE. The CDR3, cysteine through phenylalanine, is 15 amino acids long. Only CDR3 DNA is held: 45 bases, read in frame from base 1. The junction shows trimming of 0 bases on V and 0 bases on J, plus 7 bases between the germline ends. What the research found in general, with its limitations: VDJdb matching was skewed toward anti-spike CD8 responses, so virus-specific expansions were likely underestimated and private and CD4 specificities were missed.

Libraries were made using 5' RACE. The instrument given in TCRdb is NextSeq 500. In the TCR library protocol, unique molecular identifiers were attached to individual cDNA molecules to correct for PCR bias and sequencing error. Both TCR alpha and beta chains were sequenced, and tight co-correlation was observed between alpha and beta sequence abundances in each sample. In the authors' own workflow: Decombinator V4 was used to annotate TCR sequences for V gene, J gene and CDR3. TCRs were defined as expanded if a significant change between any two time points was detected under a Poisson model with p below 0.0001. TCR abundances were normalised to the total number of TCRs sequenced in each sample and reported as counts per million. TRAV1-2 paired with TRAJ12, TRAJ20 or TRAJ33 defined MAIT TCRs, while TRAV10 paired with TRAJ18 defined iNKT TCRs. VDJdb, accessed 1 November 2021, was searched for CMV, EBV and SARS-CoV-2 annotated TCRs, excluding TCRs annotated for multiple antigens. Using fastp at Q25 and MiXCR, TCRdb reprocessed the public reads and kept productive beta chains. Entries are consolidated by CDR3 protein sequence, retaining the most common genes and DNA. Clone size and V and J calls follow TCRdb, not the original study. This sample gives tens of thousands of distinct CDR3 sequences in total; about 3.7% of them show up just once. The leading ten clones occupy 4.5% to 6% of the sample.

The receptor was isolated from an adult who was a healthcare worker with PCR-confirmed SARS-CoV-2 infection or an uninfected control (not recorded which). The sample comprised whole blood. Rearrangement joined TRBV9 to TRBJ1-5, with no confident D gene call. The bases read TGTGCCAGCAGCGTAGGTCAGAATAGCAATCAGCCCCAGCATTTT. It translates to CASSVGQNSNQPQHF.